These 9 T cell receptor beta chains originate from one sample sequenced in a study of T cells in Graves' hyperthyroidism and ophthalmopathy. Using RNA transcripts as the source, TCR beta CDR3 regions were amplified. Using the HTBI primer set, a first-round RT-PCR was run on the TCR CDR3. TCRdb reprocessed the multiplex PCR reads with MiXCR, giving one entry per CDR3 protein. Found here are 300,000 to 350,000 distinct CDR3 sequences, about 20% of them singletons; the top ten hold under 55%. The sequencing input was blood. These receptors originate from a woman between 45 and 65 years old with Graves' hyperthyroidism.

This clonotype appeared a few times. This sequence joins TRBV28 and TRBJ1-2; D uncertain. The germline CDR1 and CDR2 sequences are MDHEN and SYDVKM. The CDR3 sequence is 12 residues long. Trimming left V 1 base short and J 6 bases short, with 6 bases between. The CDR3 region has the DNA TGTGCCAGCAGTTTATTTGGGGATGGCTACACCTTC. Its protein product is CASSLFGDGYTF.

Only a few counts were recorded for this clonotype. This chain links TRBV5-1 with TRBJ1-4; no firm D call. The germline V gene encodes CDR1 SGHRS and CDR2 YFSETQ. With 0 bases removed from V and 7 bases from J, the gap between germline ends came to 13 bases. The CDR3 is 15 residues long. CDR3 DNA: TGCGCCAGCAGCTTGGCCTTGGGAAGGCGTGAAAAACTGTTTTTT. Protein sequence: CASSLALGRREKLFF.

This clonotype was counted many times. The V call is TRBV12-3 or TRBV12-4, the J call TRBJ2-7, with D perhaps TRBD1 (5 bases). The CDR3 length is 13 residues. Trimming pared 3 bases from V and 2 bases from J, leaving 8 bases between. CDR3 protein: CASSFDSTYEQYV. The DNA of the CDR3 is TGTGCCAGCAGTTTCGACAGTACCTACGAGCAGTACGTC.

This clonotype was found a few times. The chain is built from TRBV11-2 and TRBJ2-1; the match to TRBD1 covers 8 bases. The trim removed 5 bases at V and 9 bases at J, leaving 12 bases unmatched. The germline gives CDR1 SGHAT, CDR2 FQNNGV. The CDR3 totals 15 residues. The CDR3, as DNA: TGTGCCAGCAGCCTCCGGGGCGGACAGGGCTTTGAGCAGTTCTTC. Translating it yields CASSLRGGQGFEQFF.

The chain is built from TRBV6-4 and TRBJ2-1, with 8 positions matching TRBD2. This CDR3 has 15 residues. J was trimmed by 4 bases and V by 3 bases; bases with no gene match: 5. CDR1 and CDR2 (germline): MRHNA, SNTAGT. CDR3 sequence: CASSEAGEMYNEQFF. The CDR3 coding sequence is TGTGCCAGCAGTGAAGCGGGAGAGATGTACAATGAGCAGTTCTTC.

The chain joins TRBV20-1 to TRBJ2-5, with a possible D match to TRBD2 (7 bases). Trimming left V 4 bases short and J 5 bases short, with 14 bases between. CDR1 and CDR2 from the germline V gene are DFQATT and SNEGSKA (reference sequence). The CDR3 loop spans 13 amino acids. CDR3 residues: CSANGGPPETQYF. Here the CDR3 DNA reads TGCAGTGCTAACGGGGGGCCCCCCGAGACCCAGTACTTC.

This clonotype was counted ten times or more. The rearrangement uses TRBV2 and TRBJ1-5, with unresolved D. The V and J ends lost 1 base and 1 base respectively, with 8 bases between them. CDR3 length: 15 amino acids. Germline CDR1 SNHLY, CDR2 FYNNEI. The DNA for the CDR3 is TGTGCCAGCAGTGAAGGGGCCGGGAGCAATCAGCCCCAGCATTTT. Its translation is CASSEGAGSNQPQHF.

This clonotype occurred many times. The chain employs TRBV6-1 and TRBJ2-4; no firm D call. Germline V gene data show CDR1 as MNHNS and CDR2 as SASEGT. Trimming left V 5 bases short and J 9 bases short, with 14 bases between. The CDR3 length is 13 residues. The CDR3: CASSLGLNGIQYF. DNA for the CDR3: TGTGCCAGCAGTCTGGGTCTGAATGGCATTCAGTACTTC.

Here the CDR3 reads CATSTGQGSDTQYF. DNA for the CDR3: TGTGCCACCTCGACGGGACAGGGGTCAGATACGCAGTATTTT. The chain joins TRBV24-1 to TRBJ2-3; TRBD1 matches at 10 bases. V was clipped by 9 bases and J by 4 bases; unmatched bases: 6. The CDR3 totals 14 residues. The germline CDR1 and CDR2 sequences are KGHDR and SFDVKD.